These 18 T cell receptor beta chains originate from one sample sequenced in a study of blood T cells in healthy people across ages. Using a J-beta primer mix together with a sample-barcoded 5' primer, a second PCR was run for 7 to 11 cycles. TCRdb re-derived calls from the 5' RACE reads in MiXCR, one entry per CDR3 protein. The data contain 780,000 or so distinct CDR3 sequences, 45% to 70% of them singletons. Specimen: blood. These receptors came from a man aged 40-49 years in good health.

The chain couples TRBV3-1 to TRBJ2-4; weak D call: TRBD2 (7 bases). CDR3 length equals 14 residues. Trimming stripped 0 bases from V and 12 bases from J, with 15 bases between. From germline, CDR1 is LGHDT and CDR2 YNNKEL (reference sequence). The CDR3 DNA sequence: TGTGCCAGCAGCCAAGACGGAGGGGGAGGGCATCAGTACTTC. Translation: CASSQDGGGGHQYF.

DNA for the CDR3: TGTGCCAGCAGCTTAGGCCTAGCGGGGGATACCTACGAGCAGTACTTC. As protein: CASSLGLAGDTYEQYF. The J gene is TRBJ2-5, the V gene TRBV7-2; TRBD2 matches 10 bases. The J call may be wrong; the DNA end is better matched by TRBJ2-7. Per the germline V gene, CDR1 is SGHTA and CDR2 is FQGNSA. The CDR3 extends over 16 amino acids.

The chain couples TRBV28 to TRBJ2-7; D is possibly TRBD2 (5 bases). V lost 8 bases and J lost 3, with 5 bases in between. This CDR3 comprises 10 residues. CDR1 and CDR2 from the germline V gene are MDHEN and SYDVKM. Here the CDR3 DNA reads TGTGCCAGCGGACTCTACGAGCAGTACTTC. It translates to CASGLYEQYF.

Regarding this clonotype: This may stem from a read error, because a much larger clone lies one nucleotide away. The V call is TRBV20-1, the J call TRBJ2-3, with D hard to call. Germline values: CDR1 DFQATT, CDR2 SNEGSKA (reference sequence). This CDR3 has 10 residues. CDR3 nucleotides: TGCAGTGCTAGCATAGATACGCAGTATTTT. Its translation: CSASIDTQYF.

The V and J genes are TRBV28 and TRBJ2-4, with 12 bases that match TRBD1. This CDR3 is 18 amino acids long. Germline CDR1 and CDR2: MDHEN and SYDVKM. The trim removed 7 bases at V and 2 bases at J, leaving 12 bases unmatched. The CDR3 region is CASIPGGTGGWSKNIQYF. Here the CDR3 DNA reads TGTGCCAGCATCCCGGGCGGGACAGGGGGCTGGTCCAAAAACATTCAGTACTTC.

This clonotype was seen only once. The chain recombines TRBV7-9 with TRBJ1-1; TRBD1 is a possible D gene (5 bases). The CDR3 is 16 amino acids. Germline V gene sequence: CDR1 SEHNR, CDR2 FQNEAQ (reference sequence). V lost 1 base to trimming and J lost 0 bases, with 12 bases between them. The CDR3 coding sequence is TGTGCCAGCAGCTTAGGGGGTGGCAGGGTGAACACTGAAGCTTTCTTT. Residues: CASSLGGGRVNTEAFF.

The V gene is TRBV27, the J gene TRBJ1-1, with 7 bases aligning to TRBD1. Germline values: CDR1 MNHEY, CDR2 SMNVEV (reference sequence). J gave up 6 bases and V 5 bases, and 12 bases lay outside the gene matches. The CDR3 is made up of 15 amino acids. CDR3: CASSPEQGIAAEAFF. The DNA of the CDR3 is TGTGCCAGCAGTCCCGAACAGGGGATTGCCGCTGAAGCTTTCTTT.

CDR3 residues: CASMDPRTGELFF. The DNA for the CDR3 is TGTGCCAGCATGGACCCCCGGACCGGGGAGCTGTTTTTT. The J gene is TRBJ2-2, the V gene TRBV6-1; no firm D call. The CDR3 is 13 residues long. CDR1 and CDR2 from the germline V gene are MNHNS and SASEGT. Trimming shortened V by 7 bases and J by 5 bases, and 11 bases separated the two germline ends.

As DNA, the CDR3 is TGCAGTGCCCAGTCGGTAGGGAGTGGCAATGAGCAGTACTTC. Amino acid sequence: CSAQSVGSGNEQYF. The chain combines TRBV20-1 with TRBJ2-7; weak D call: TRBD2 (5 bases). The CDR3 length is 14 residues. V lost 6 bases, J lost 7 bases, and 22 bases lay in between. CDR1 is DFQATT, CDR2 SNEGSKA, per germline (reference sequence).

This clonotype was seen only a few times. The rearrangement links TRBV5-1 to TRBJ2-5; no clear D gene. CDR1 is SGHRS, CDR2 YFSETQ, per germline. Trimming took off 4 bases at V and 1 base at J, with 8 bases between the two ends. CDR3 length: 13 residues. The CDR3 nucleotides read TGCGCCAGCAGCCCCCTCTCCCAAGAGACCCAGTACTTC. This sequence encodes CASSPLSQETQYF. The variable domain in full, completed from reference TRBV5-1 and TRBJ2-5, reads KAGVTQTPRYLIKTRGQQVTLSCSPISGHRSVSWYQQTPGQGLQFLFEYFSETQRNKGNFPGRFSGRQFSNSRSEMNVSTLELGDSALYLCASSPLSQETQYFGPGTRLLVL.

This clonotype was seen a single time. The rearrangement joins TRBV12-3 or TRBV12-4 to TRBJ1-5; D may be TRBD1 (5 bases). The CDR3 covers 15 residues. Between the trimmed V and J ends, which lost 3 bases and 5 bases, there was a span of 14 bases. CDR3: CASSLGGAFDQPQHF. The DNA of the CDR3 is TGTGCCAGCAGTTTGGGGGGTGCCTTCGATCAGCCCCAGCATTTT.

This clonotype occurred once. The CDR3 loop is CSAREGLTYNEQFF. The CDR3 DNA is TGCAGTGCTAGAGAGGGACTAACCTACAATGAGCAGTTCTTC. The J gene is TRBJ2-1, the V gene TRBV20-1; TRBD2 aligns across 7 bases. This CDR3 has 14 residues. Germline V gene sequence: CDR1 DFQATT, CDR2 SNEGSKA (reference sequence). V gave up 0 bases and J gave up 2 bases; unmatched junction bases: 1.

This clonotype was seen only a few times. The chain links TRBV10-3 to TRBJ2-3; D is perhaps TRBD1 or TRBD2 (5 bases each). The CDR3 totals 12 residues. V was pared by 11 bases and J by 1 base, with 10 bases between. Looked up from germline, CDR1 is ENHRY and CDR2 is SYGVKD. CDR3 nucleotides: TGTGCCTCCCGGGGCCGCACAGATACGCAGTATTTT. It encodes CASRGRTDTQYF.

The chain couples TRBV29-1 to TRBJ2-5, with D maybe TRBD1 (5 bases). Between the trimmed V and J ends, which lost 8 bases and 5 bases, there was a span of 9 bases. CDR3 length: 10 amino acids. CDR1 is SQVTM, CDR2 ANQGSEA, per germline. Here the CDR3 reads CSSQEETQYF. The CDR3 nucleotides read TGCAGCTCACAGGAGGAGACCCAGTACTTC. Complete variable domain (other parts from reference TRBV29-1 and TRBJ2-5): SAVISQKPSRDICQRGTSLTIQCQVDSQVTMMFWYRQQPGQSLTLIATANQGSEATYESGFVIDKFPISRPNLTFSTLTVSNMSPEDSSIYLCSSQEETQYFGPGTRLLVL.

This clonotype was detected a few times. This chain joins TRBV7-2 and TRBJ2-3; 7 bases line up with TRBD2. CDR1 and CDR2 from the germline V gene are SGHTA and FQGNSA. The CDR3 is 15 residues long. V shed 4 bases and J 4 bases; nucleotides not matched to a gene: 8. CDR3 protein: CASSSTGLSSDTQYF. The CDR3 bases are TGTGCCAGCAGCTCAACGGGACTAAGCTCAGATACGCAGTATTTT.

The V and J genes are TRBV11-2 and TRBJ2-2; the D gene is possibly TRBD2 (6 bases). This CDR3 spans 14 amino acids. The germline V gene encodes CDR1 SGHAT and CDR2 FQNNGV. The V end was cut by 2 bases, the J end by 5 bases, with 9 bases between. For the CDR3, the DNA is TGTGCCAGCAGCTTAAAGGAGGGAACCGGGGAGCTGTTTTTT. Amino acid sequence: CASSLKEGTGELFF. Drawing the rest from reference TRBV11-2 and TRBJ2-2, the complete variable domain is EAGVAQSPRYKIIEKRQSVAFWCNPISGHATLYWYQQILGQGPKLLIQFQNNGVVDDSQLPKDRFSAERLKGVDSTLKIQPAKLEDSAVYLCASSLKEGTGELFFGEGSRLTVL.

This clonotype appeared a few times. The V and J genes are TRBV21-1 and TRBJ2-3; TRBD1, the table's D call, was not compared with the DNA. TRBV21-1 is a documented pseudogene. The CDR3 contains 15 residues. The CDR3 sequence is CASSGRDRGTDTQYF. The CDR3 nucleotides read TGTGCCAGCAGCGGCCGGGACCGGGGAACAGATACGCAGTATTTT.

This clonotype showed up just a few times. This rearrangement joins TRBV29-1 to TRBJ1-1; D may be TRBD1 (5 bases). The CDR3 loop spans 13 amino acids. From germline, CDR1 is SQVTM and CDR2 ANQGSEA. V shed 3 bases and J shed 0 bases, with 8 bases lying between them. For the CDR3, the DNA is TGCAGCGTTGATCGACAGATGAACACTGAAGCTTTCTTT. It yields the protein CSVDRQMNTEAFF.